Described below is a single T cell receptor beta chain sequence and its context. The CDR3 length is 15 residues. Germline CDR1 reads MNHEY; CDR2 reads SMNVEV (reference sequence). The V end lost 3 bases, the J end lost 3 bases, and 15 bases lay between the germline ends. This sample is drawn from a study of blood T cell repertoires in COVID-19. Libraries were prepared by immunoSEQ multiplex PCR; TCRdb keeps only in-frame clonotypes and omits some of them. The sample shows approximately 350,000 clones, more than 70% of them seen only once. The V gene is TRBV27, the J gene TRBJ2-7; tentatively, D is TRBD2 (6 bases). The sample comprised peripheral blood. The source of this sequence is a man younger than 40 with active or convalescent COVID-19. The CDR3 is CASSFPRTTLYEQYF. The CDR3 coding sequence is TGTGCCAGCAGTTTCCCCCGGACTACCCTCTACGAGCAGTACTTC.